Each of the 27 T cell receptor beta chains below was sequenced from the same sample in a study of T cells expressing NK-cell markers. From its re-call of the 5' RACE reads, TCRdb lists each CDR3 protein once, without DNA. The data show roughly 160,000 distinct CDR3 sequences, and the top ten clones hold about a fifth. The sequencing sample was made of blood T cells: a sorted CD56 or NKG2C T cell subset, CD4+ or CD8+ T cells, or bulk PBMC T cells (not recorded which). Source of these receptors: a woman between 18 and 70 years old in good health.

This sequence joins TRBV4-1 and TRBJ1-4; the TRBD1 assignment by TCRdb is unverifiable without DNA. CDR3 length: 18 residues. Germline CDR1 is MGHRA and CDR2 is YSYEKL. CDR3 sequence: CASSDARGASNLNEKLFF.

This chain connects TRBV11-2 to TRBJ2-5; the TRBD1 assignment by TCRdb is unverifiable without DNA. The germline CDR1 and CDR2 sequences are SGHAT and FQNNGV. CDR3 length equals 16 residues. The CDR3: CASSLDGGGRQETQYF. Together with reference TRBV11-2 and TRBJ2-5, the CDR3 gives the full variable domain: EAGVAQSPRYKIIEKRQSVAFWCNPISGHATLYWYQQILGQGPKLLIQFQNNGVVDDSQLPKDRFSAERLKGVDSTLKIQPAKLEDSAVYLCASSLDGGGRQETQYFGPGTRLLVL.

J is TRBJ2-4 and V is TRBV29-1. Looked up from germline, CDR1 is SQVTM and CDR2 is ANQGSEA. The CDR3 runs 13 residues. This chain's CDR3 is CSVVGLAKNIQYF. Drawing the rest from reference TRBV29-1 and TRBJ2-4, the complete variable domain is SAVISQKPSRDICQRGTSLTIQCQVDSQVTMMFWYRQQPGQSLTLIATANQGSEATYESGFVIDKFPISRPNLTFSTLTVSNMSPEDSSIYLCSVVGLAKNIQYFGAGTRLSVL.

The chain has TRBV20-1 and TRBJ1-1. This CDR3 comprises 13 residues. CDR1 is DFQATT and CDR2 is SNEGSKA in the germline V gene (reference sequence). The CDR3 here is CSARGLSFTEAFF.

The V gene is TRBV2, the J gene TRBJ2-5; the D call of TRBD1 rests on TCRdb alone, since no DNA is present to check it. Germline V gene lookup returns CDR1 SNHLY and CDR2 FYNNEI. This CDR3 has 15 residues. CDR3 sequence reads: CASSGQGLGQETQYF.

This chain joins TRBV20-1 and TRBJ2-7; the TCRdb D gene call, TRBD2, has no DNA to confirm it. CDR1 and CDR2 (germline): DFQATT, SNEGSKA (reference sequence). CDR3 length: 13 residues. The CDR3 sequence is CSAPGLGNYEQYF.

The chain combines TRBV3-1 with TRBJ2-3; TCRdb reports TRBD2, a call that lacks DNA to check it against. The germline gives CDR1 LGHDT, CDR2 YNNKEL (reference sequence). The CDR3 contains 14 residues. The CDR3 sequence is CASSSRLAGDTQYF.

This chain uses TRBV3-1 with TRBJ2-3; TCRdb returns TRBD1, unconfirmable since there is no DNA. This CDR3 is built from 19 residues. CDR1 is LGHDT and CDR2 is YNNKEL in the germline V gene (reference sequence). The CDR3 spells CASSQDSWRTGGPTDTQYF.

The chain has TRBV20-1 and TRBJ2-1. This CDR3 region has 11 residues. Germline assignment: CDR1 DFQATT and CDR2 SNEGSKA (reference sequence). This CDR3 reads CSATNYNEQFF.

This CDR3 reads CASSQWGQGSSPLHF. The V call is TRBV11-2, the J call TRBJ1-6; the D gene TCRdb calls, TRBD1, cannot be checked with no DNA. This CDR3 region has 15 residues. CDR1 is SGHAT and CDR2 is FQNNGV in the germline V gene.

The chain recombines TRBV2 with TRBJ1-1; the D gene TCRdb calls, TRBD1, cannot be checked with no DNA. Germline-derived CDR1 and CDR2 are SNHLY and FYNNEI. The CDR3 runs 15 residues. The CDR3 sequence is CASSGLGTENTEAFF.

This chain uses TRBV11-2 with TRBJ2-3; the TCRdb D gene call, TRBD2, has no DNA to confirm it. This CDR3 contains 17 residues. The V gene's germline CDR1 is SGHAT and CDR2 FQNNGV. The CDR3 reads CASSLVGLPALTDTQYF.

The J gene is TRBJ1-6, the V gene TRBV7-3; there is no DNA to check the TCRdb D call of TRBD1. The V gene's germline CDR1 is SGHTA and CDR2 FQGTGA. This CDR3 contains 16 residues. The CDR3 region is CASSLVYRVRYSPLHF.

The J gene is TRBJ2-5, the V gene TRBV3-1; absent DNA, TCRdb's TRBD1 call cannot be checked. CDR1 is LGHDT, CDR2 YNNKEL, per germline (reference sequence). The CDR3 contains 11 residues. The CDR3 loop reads CASSQGGAQYF.

The CDR3 loop reads CASSYVGLATDEQFF. The chain recombines TRBV6-5 with TRBJ2-1; the TCRdb call, TRBD2, lacks DNA for checking. This CDR3 comprises 15 residues. Germline-derived CDR1 and CDR2 are MNHEY and SVGAGI.

CDR3 loop: CASSPKLASDADTQYF. The J gene is TRBJ2-3, the V gene TRBV5-1; TCRdb returns TRBD2, unconfirmable since there is no DNA. Germline loops: CDR1 SGHRS, CDR2 YFSETQ. This CDR3 has 16 residues.

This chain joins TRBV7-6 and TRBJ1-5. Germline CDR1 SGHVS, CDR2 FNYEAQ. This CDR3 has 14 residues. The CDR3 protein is CASSLSHGNQPQHF.

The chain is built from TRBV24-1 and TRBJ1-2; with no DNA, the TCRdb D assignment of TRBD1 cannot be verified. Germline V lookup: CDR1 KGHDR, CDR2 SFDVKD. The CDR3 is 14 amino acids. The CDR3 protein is CATSDLDREGGYTF.

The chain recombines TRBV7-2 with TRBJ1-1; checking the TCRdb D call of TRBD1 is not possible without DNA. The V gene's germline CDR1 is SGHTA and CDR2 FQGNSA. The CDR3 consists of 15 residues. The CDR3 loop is CASSLVPGGGTEAFF.

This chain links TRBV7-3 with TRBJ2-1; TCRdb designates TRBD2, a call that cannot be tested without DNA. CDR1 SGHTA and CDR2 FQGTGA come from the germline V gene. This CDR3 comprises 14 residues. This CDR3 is CASSPLAGAREQFF.

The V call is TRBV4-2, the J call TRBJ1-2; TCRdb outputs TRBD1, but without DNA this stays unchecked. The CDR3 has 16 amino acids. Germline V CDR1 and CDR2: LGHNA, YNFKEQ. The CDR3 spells CASSQEGGREWGGYTF.

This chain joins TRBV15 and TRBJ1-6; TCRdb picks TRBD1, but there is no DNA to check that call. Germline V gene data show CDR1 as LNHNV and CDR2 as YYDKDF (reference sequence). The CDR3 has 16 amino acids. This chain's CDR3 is CATSRGLGLDNSPLHF. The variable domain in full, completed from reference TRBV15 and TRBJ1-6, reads DAMVIQNPRYQVTQFGKPVTLSCSQTLNHNVMYWYQQKSSQAPKLLFHYYDKDFNNEADTPDNFQSRRPNTSFCFLDIRSPGLGDTAMYLCATSRGLGLDNSPLHFGNGTRLTVT.

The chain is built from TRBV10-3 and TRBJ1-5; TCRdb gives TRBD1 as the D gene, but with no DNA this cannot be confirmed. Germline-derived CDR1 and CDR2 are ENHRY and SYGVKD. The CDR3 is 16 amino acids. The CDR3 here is CAISFGRDRVNQPQHF.

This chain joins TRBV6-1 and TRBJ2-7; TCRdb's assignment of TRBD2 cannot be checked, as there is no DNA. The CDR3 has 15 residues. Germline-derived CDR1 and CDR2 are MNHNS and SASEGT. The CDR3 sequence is CASTTSEAGSYEQYF.

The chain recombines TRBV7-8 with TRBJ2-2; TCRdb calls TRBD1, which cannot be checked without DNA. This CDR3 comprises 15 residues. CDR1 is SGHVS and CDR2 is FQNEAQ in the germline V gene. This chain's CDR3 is CASRRRPRDPGELFF.

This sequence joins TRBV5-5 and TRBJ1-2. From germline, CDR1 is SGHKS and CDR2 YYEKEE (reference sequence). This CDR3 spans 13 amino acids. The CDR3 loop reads CASSLGANYGYTF.

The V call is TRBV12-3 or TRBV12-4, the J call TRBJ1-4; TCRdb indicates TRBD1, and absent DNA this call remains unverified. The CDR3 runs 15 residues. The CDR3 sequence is CASRLLGVSNEKLFF.